The T cell receptor beta chain described here comes from a study of blood T cell repertoires in COVID-19. The data were produced by immunoSEQ multiplex PCR, yet TCRdb's version contains in-frame clones alone and is incomplete. Of 270,000 or so clones in the sample, roughly 93% are singletons; the top ten hold about 2.3%. The V gene's germline CDR1 is SGHRS and CDR2 YFSETQ. The V end lost 0 bases, the J end lost 1 base, and 7 bases lay between the germline ends. The CDR3 loop spans 14 amino acids. V and J are TRBV5-1 and TRBJ1-2; D call uncertain. Sequenced: PBMCs or T cells enriched from blood (not recorded which). The TCR was taken from a woman between 40 and 55 years old with acute COVID-19. The DNA of the CDR3 is TGCGCCAGCAGCTTGGAAGTCAGTAACTATGGCTACACCTTC. Protein sequence: CASSLEVSNYGYTF.